This note documents a single TCR beta chain sequence. This sample is drawn from a study of Ad26.COV2.S vaccination and SARS-CoV-2 variants. The germline gives CDR1 ENHRY, CDR2 SYGVKD. The ends lost 6 bases at V and 4 bases at J; junction bases unmatched: 16. This CDR3 is built from 19 residues. Noted treatment: 15 to 20 received Ad26.COV2.S at low or high dose, single or two shots; about 5 received placebo; per-sample allocation not given. Day 63 after the first vaccine or placebo injection was the time point for sampling. Data came from immunoSEQ multiplex PCR; TCRdb stores just in-frame clones and leaves some out. The sample lists some 340,000 clones; roughly 86% were seen once.

The sample was peripheral blood, taken in a trial of Ad26.COV2.S vaccine versus placebo. This rearrangement joins TRBV10-3 to TRBJ2-1; 12 nucleotides line up with TRBD2. This receptor was obtained from a person between 18 and 60 years old who received the Ad26.COV2.S COVID-19 vaccine or a placebo. The CDR3 here is CAIRPTSGGAGGRYNEQFF. For the CDR3, the DNA is TGTGCCATCAGACCGACTAGCGGGGGAGCTGGGGGGCGGTACAATGAGCAGTTCTTC.